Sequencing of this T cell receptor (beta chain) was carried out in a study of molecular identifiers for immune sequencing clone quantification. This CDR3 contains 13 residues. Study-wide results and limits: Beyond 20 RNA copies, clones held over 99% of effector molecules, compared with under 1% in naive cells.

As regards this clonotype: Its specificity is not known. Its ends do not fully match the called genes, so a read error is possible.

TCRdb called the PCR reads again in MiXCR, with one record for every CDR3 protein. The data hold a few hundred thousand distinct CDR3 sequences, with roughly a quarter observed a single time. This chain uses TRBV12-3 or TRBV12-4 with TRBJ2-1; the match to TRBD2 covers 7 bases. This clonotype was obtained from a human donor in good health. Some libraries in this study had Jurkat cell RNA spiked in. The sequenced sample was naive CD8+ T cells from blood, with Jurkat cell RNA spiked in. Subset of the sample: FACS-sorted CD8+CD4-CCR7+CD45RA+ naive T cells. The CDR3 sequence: CASGLAGYGEQFF. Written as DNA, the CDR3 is TGTGCCAGCGGTTTAGCGGGCTACGGGGAGCAGTTCTTC.